The 5 T cell receptor beta chains reported below all come from one sample, sequenced in a study of shared clonotypes between healthy human individuals. Assay used: immunoSEQ multiplex PCR; TCRdb lists only in-frame clones, some missing. The table shows some 1,900,000 clones, with about 95% occurring only once. Cells designated naive CD8 were CD45RO-negative and were positively selected for CCR7, with terminally differentiated effector memory CD45RA+ cells excluded. The sample was naive CD8+ T cells sorted from blood. These receptors were collected from a man aged 18 to 35 in good health.

The rearrangement uses TRBV4-1 and TRBJ2-7; maybe TRBD1 (6 bases). This CDR3 spans 15 amino acids. Germline loops: CDR1 MGHRA, CDR2 YSYEKL. Trimming shortened V by 4 bases and J by 6 bases, and 19 bases separated the two germline ends. The CDR3 loop is CASSPDSSNRVEQYF. The CDR3, as DNA: TGCGCCAGCAGCCCGGACAGTTCAAATCGAGTCGAGCAGTACTTC.

The J gene is TRBJ1-1, the V gene TRBV28; D not certain. V shed 5 bases and J shed 3 bases, with 10 bases lying between them. Germline V gene data show CDR1 as MDHEN and CDR2 as SYDVKM. The CDR3 contains 13 residues. The CDR3 coding sequence is TGTGCCAGCAGTCCCACGAGTCACACTGAAGCTTTCTTT. Its translation: CASSPTSHTEAFF.

The chain recombines TRBV27 with TRBJ2-1, with 9 bases aligning to TRBD2. Losses at the gene ends were 4 bases for V and 12 bases for J; bases not matched to a gene: 4. CDR3 length: 12 residues. CDR1 and CDR2 (germline): MNHEY, SMNVEV (reference sequence). CDR3 loop: CASSSSGGPQFF. The DNA for the CDR3 is TGTGCCAGCAGTTCCAGCGGGGGGCCGCAGTTCTTC.

This clone is a singleton in its sample. This chain connects TRBV7-3 to TRBJ1-1; maybe TRBD1 (5 bases). Germline CDR1 SGHTA, CDR2 FQGTGA. V gave up 2 bases and J gave up 11 bases, with 18 bases separating them. There are 14 residues in the CDR3. CDR3 DNA sequence: TGTGCCAGCAGCTTAGGGGGGAGTTCAGAAAGGGCTTTCTTT. Translating it yields CASSLGGSSERAFF.

The genes are TRBV7-9 and TRBJ1-2; D is undetermined. CDR1 and CDR2 from the germline V gene are SEHNR and FQNEAQ (reference sequence). V was shortened by 1 base and J by 7 bases, with 16 bases between the two germline ends. The CDR3 spans 15 residues. The CDR3 DNA is TGTGCCAGCAGCTTAGGGTTAGCTCGAAGCATTGGCTACACCTTC. This gives the protein CASSLGLARSIGYTF. Full variable domain (rest looked up from reference TRBV7-9 and TRBJ1-2): DTGVSQNPRHKITKRGQNVTFRCDPISEHNRLYWYRQTLGQGPEFLTYFQNEAQLEKSRLLSDRFSAERPKGSFSTLEIQRTEQGDSAMYLCASSLGLARSIGYTFGSGTRLTVV.